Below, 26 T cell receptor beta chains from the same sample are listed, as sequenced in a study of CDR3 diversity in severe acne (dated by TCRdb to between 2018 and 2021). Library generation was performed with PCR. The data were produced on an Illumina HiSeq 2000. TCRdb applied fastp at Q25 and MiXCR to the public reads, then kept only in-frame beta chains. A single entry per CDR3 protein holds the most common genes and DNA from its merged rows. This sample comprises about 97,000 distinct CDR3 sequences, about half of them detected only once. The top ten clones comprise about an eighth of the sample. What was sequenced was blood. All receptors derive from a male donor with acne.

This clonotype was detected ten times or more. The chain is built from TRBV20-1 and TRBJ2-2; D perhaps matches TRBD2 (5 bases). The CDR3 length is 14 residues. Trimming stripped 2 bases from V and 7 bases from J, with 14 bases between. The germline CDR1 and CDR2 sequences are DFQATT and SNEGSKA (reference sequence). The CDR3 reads CSARSVDRGGELFF. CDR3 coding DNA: TGCAGTGCTAGAAGTGTTGACCGGGGCGGGGAGCTGTTTTTT.

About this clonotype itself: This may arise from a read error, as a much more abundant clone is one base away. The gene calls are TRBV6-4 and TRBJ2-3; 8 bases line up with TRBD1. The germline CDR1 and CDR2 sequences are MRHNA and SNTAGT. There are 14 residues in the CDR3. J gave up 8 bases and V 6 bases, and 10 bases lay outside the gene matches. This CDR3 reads CASRRDRTPGTQYF. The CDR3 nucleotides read TGTGCCAGCAGACGGGACAGGACGCCAGGTACGCAGTATTTT.

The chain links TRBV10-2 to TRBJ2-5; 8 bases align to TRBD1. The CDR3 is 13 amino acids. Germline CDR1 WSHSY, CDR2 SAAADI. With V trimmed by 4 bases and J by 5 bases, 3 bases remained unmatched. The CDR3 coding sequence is TGCGCCAGCAGTGGGGACAGGCAGGAGACCCAGTACTTC. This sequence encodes CASSGDRQETQYF.

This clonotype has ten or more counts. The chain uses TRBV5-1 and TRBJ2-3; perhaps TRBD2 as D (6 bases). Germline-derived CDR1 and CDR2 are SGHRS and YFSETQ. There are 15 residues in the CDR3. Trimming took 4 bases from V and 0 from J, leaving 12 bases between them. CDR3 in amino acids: CASSPGGTSTDTQYF. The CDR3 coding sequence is TGCGCCAGCAGCCCCGGCGGGACTAGCACAGATACGCAGTATTTT.

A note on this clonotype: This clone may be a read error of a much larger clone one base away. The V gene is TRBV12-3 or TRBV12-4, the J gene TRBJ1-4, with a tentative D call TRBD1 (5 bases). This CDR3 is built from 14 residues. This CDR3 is CASGSGRSNENLFF. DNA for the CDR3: TGTGCCAGCGGGTCGGGACGGAGTAATGAAAACCTGTTTTTT.

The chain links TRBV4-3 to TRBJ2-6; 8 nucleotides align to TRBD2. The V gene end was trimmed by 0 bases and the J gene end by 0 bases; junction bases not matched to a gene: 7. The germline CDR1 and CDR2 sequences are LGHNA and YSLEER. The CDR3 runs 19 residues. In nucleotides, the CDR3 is TGCGCCAGCAGCCAAGAGCCTAGCGGGCTGTGCTCTGGGGCCAACGTCCTGACTTTC. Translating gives CASSQEPSGLCSGANVLTF.

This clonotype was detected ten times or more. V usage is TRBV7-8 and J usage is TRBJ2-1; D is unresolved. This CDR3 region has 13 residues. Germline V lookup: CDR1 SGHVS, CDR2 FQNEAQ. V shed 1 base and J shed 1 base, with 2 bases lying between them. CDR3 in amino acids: CASSLESYNEQFF. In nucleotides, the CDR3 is TGTGCCAGCAGCTTAGAGTCCTACAATGAGCAGTTCTTC.

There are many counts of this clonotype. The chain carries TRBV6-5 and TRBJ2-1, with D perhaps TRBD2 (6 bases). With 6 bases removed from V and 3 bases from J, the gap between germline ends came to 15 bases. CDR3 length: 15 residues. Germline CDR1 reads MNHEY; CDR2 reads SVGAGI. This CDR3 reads CASRTQPDYYNEQFF. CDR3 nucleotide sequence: TGTGCCAGCAGAACGCAACCGGACTACTACAATGAGCAGTTCTTC.

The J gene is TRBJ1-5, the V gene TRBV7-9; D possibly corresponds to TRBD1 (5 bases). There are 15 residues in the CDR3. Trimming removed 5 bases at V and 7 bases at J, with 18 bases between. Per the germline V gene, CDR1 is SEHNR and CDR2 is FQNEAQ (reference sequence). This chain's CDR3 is CASSDGSSGVQPQHF. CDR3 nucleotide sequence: TGTGCCAGCAGCGACGGGTCCTCGGGGGTGCAGCCCCAGCATTTT. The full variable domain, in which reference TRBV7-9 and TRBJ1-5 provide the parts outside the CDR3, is DTGVSQNPRHKITKRGQNVTFRCDPISEHNRLYWYRQTLGQGPEFLTYFQNEAQLEKSRLLSDRFSAERPKGSFSTLEIQRTEQGDSAMYLCASSDGSSGVQPQHFGDGTRLSIL.

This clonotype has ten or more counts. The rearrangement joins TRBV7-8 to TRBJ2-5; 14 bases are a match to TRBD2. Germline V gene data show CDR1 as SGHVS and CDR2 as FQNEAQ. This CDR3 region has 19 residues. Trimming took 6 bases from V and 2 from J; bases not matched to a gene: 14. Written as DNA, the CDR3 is TGTGCCAGCAGGTTCGCTCCGGGACTAGCGGGAGCCCTACAAGAGACCCAGTACTTC. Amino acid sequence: CASRFAPGLAGALQETQYF.

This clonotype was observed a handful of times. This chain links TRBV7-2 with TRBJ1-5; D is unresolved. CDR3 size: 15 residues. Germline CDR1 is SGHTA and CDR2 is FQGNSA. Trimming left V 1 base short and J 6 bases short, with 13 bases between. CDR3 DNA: TGTGCCAGCAGCTTAGTTGGGATACCGTCTCAGCCCCAGCATTTT. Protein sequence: CASSLVGIPSQPQHF.

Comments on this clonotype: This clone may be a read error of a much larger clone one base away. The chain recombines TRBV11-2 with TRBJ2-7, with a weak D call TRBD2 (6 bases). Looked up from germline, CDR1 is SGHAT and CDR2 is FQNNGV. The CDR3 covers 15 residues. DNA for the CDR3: TGTGCCGGCAGCCAAGATAACGGGGGTGCCAACGAGCAGTACTTC. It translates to CAGSQDNGGANEQYF.

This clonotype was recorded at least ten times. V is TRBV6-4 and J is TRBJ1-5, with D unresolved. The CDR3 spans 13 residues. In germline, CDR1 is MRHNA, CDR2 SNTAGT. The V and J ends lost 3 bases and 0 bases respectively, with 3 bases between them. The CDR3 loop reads CASSESSNQPQHF. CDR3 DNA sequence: TGTGCCAGCAGTGAAAGTAGCAATCAGCCCCAGCATTTT.

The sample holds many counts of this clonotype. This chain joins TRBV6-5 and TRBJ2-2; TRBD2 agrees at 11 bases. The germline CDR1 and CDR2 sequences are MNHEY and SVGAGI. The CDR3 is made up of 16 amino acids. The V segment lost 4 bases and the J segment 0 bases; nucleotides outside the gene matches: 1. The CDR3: CASSLTSGTNTGELFF. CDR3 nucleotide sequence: TGTGCCAGCAGTTTGACTAGCGGGACGAACACCGGGGAGCTGTTTTTT.

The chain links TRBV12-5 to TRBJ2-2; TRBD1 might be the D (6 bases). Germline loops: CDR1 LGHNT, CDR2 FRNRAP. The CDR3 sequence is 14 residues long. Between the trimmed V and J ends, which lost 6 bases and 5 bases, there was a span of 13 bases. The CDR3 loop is CASGPDSSTGELFF. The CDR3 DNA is TGTGCTAGTGGCCCGGACAGTTCGACCGGGGAGCTGTTTTTT.

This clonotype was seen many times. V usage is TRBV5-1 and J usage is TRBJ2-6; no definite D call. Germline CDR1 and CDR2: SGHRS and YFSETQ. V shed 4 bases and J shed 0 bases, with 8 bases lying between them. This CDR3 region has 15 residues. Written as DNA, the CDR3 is TGCGCCAGCAGCAACTTTGACTCTGGGGCCAACGTCCTGACTTTC. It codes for CASSNFDSGANVLTF.

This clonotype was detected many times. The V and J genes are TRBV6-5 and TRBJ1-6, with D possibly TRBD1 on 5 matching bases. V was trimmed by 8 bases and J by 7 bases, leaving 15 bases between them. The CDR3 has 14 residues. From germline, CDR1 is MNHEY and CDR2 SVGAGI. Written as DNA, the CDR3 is TGTGCCAGCGCGACGGGACCCGAGAATTCACCCCTCCACTTT. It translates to CASATGPENSPLHF.

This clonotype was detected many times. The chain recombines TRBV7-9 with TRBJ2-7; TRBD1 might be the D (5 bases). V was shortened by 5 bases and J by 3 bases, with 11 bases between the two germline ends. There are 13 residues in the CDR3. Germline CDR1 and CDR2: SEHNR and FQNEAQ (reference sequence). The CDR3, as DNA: TGTGCCAGCAGCCTCCAAGGGGACTACGAGCAGTACTTC. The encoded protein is CASSLQGDYEQYF.

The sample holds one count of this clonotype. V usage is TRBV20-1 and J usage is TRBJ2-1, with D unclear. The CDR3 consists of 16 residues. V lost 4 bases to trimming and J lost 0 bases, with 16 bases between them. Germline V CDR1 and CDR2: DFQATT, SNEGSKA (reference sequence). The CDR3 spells CSATLRAASSYNEQFF. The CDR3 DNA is TGCAGTGCTACACTTCGGGCGGCGAGCTCCTACAATGAGCAGTTCTTC.

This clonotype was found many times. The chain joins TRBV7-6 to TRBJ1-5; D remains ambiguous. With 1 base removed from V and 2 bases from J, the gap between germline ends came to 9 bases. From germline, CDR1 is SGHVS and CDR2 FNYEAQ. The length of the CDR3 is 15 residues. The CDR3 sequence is CASSLVPEGNQPQHF. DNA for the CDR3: TGTGCCAGCAGCTTAGTCCCCGAGGGCAATCAGCCCCAGCATTTT.

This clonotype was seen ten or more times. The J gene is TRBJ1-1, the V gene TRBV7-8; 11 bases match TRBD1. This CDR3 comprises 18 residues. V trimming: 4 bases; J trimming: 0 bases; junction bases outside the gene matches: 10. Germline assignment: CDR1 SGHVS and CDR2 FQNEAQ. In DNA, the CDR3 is TGTGCCAGCAGCTCACGGACAGGGGGCCGAGGGGTGAACACTGAAGCTTTCTTT. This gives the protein CASSSRTGGRGVNTEAFF.

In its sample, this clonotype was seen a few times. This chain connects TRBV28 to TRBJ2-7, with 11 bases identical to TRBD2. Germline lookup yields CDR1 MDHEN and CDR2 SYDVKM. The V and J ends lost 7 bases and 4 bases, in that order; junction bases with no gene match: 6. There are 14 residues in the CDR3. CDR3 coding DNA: TGTGCCAGCAATCGACTAGCGGGACCGTACGAGCAGTACTTC. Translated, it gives CASNRLAGPYEQYF.

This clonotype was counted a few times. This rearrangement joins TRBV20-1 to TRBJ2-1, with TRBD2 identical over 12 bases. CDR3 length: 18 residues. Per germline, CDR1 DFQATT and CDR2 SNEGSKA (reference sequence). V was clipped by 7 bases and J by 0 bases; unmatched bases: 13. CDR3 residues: CSGKRGLAGVCSYNEQFF. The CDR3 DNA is TGCAGTGGTAAGCGGGGACTAGCGGGCGTGTGCTCCTACAATGAGCAGTTCTTC.

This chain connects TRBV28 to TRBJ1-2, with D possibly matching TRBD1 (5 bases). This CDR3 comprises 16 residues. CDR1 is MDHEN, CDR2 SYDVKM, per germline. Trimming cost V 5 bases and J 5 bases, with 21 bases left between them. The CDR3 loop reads CASSGEGGAGVYGYTF. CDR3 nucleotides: TGTGCCAGCAGTGGAGAGGGCGGGGCGGGGGTATATGGCTACACCTTC.

The CDR3 nucleotides read TGTGCCAGCAGTATATCAGCCAACGGGGCCAACGTCCTGACTTTC. It codes for CASSISANGANVLTF. The gene calls are TRBV2 and TRBJ2-6; D ambiguous. Germline assignment: CDR1 SNHLY and CDR2 FYNNEI. The CDR3 is 15 amino acids. V lost 5 bases and J 4 bases, leaving 12 bases between the germline ends.

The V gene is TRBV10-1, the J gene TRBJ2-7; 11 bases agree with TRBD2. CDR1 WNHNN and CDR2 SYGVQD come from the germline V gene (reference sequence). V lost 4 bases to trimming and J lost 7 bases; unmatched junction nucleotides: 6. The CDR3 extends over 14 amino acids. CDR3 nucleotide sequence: TGCGCCAGCAGTGCTGGGACTAGCGGTGAGGAGCAGTACTTC. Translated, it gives CASSAGTSGEEQYF.